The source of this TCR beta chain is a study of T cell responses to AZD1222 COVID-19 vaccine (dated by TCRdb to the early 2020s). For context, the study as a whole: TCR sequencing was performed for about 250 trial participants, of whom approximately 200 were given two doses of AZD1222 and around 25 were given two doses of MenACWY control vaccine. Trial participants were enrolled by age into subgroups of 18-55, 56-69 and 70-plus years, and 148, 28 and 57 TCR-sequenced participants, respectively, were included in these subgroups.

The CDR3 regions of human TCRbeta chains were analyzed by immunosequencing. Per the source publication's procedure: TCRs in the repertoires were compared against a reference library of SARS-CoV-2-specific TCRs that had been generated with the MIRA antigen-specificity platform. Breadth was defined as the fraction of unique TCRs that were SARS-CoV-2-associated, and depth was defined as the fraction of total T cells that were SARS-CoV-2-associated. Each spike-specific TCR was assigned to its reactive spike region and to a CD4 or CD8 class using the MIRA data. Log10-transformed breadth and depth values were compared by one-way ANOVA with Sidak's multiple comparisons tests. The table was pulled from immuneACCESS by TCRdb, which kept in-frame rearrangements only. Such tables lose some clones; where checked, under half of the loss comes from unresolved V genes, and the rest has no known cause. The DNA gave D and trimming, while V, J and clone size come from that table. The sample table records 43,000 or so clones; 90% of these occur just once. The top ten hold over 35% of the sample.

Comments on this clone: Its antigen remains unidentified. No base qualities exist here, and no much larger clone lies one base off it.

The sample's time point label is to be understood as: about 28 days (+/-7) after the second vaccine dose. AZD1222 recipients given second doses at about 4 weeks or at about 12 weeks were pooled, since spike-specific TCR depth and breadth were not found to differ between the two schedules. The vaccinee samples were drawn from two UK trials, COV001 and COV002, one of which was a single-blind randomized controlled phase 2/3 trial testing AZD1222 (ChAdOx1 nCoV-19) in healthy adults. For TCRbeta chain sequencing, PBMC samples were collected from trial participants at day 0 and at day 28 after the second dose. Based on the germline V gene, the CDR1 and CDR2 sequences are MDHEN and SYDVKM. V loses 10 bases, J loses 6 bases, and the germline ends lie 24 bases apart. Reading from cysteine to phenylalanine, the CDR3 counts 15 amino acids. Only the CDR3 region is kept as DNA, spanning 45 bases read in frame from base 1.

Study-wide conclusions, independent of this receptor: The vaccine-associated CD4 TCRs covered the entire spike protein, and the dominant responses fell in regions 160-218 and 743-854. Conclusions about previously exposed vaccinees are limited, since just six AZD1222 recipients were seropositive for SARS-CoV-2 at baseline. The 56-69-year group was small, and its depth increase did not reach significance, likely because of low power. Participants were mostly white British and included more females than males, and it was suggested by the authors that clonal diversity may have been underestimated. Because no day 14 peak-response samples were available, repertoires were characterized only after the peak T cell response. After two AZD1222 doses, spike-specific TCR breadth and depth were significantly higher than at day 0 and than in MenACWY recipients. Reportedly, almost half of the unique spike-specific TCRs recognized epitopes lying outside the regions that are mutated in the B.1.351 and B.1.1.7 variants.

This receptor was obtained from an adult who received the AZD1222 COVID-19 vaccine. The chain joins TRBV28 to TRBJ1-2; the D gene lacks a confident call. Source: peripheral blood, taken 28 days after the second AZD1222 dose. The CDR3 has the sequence CATSRVLMRLDGYTF. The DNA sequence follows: TGTGCCACCTCACGGGTTTTAATGCGCTTGGATGGCTACACCTTC.